The rows below give T cell receptor beta chains drawn from one sample of a study of OX40 agonist ivuxolimab in advanced cancers. Here immunoSEQ multiplex PCR was the method, and the copy in TCRdb shows in-frame clones only, minus some. This sample has roughly 88,000 clones, with about 87% found just once. The material was CD4+ or CD8+ T cells sorted from blood, obtained in a trial of the OX40 agonist ivuxolimab. Every receptor here comes from an adult with an advanced solid tumor such as melanoma, head and neck, liver or kidney cancer. Each CDR3 is given with its conserved first and last residue. A D gene is named only where the DNA matches it firmly. Rows give clone size only sometimes, using once, few, many, or a class for an expanded clone.

j_gene | v_gene | abundance | d_gene | CDR3nt | CDR3aa
TRBJ2-5 | TRBV11-3 | NA | TRBD2 | TGTGCCAGCAGCTGGACTAGCGGGGAGCAAGAGACCCAGTACTTC | CASSWTSGEQETQYF
TRBJ2-3 | TRBV19 | NA | NA | TGTGCCAGTAGTATGGGGGTACGAGATACGCAGTATTTT | CASSMGVRDTQYF
TRBJ1-1 | TRBV29-1 | NA | NA | TGCAGCGTTGAACCCTTGGTGGGGGGGGGAACTGAAGCTTTCTTT | CSVEPLVGGGTEAFF
TRBJ1-3 | TRBV4-3 | NA | NA | TGCGCCAGCAGCCAAGCTCTGGCCCATTCTGGAAACACCATATATTTT | CASSQALAHSGNTIYF
TRBJ1-3 | TRBV9 | NA | TRBD1 | TGTGCCAGCAGCAACCGGGACAGTACCCTAAGGCCCGGAAACACCATATATTTT | CASSNRDSTLRPGNTIYF
TRBJ2-5 | TRBV10-1 | few | NA | TGCGCCATAAAAGGGGGGCAACAGTCCGAGACCCAGTACTTC | CAIKGGQQSETQYF
TRBJ2-1 | TRBV14 | NA | TRBD2 | TGTGCCAGCAGTGGACTAGCGGGACGGTACAATGAGCAGTTCTTC | CASSGLAGRYNEQFF
TRBJ1-1 | TRBV29-1 | NA | NA | TGCAGCGTTGAAAGACTCATGAACACTGAAGCTTTCTTT | CSVERLMNTEAFF
TRBJ2-2 | TRBV18 | NA | TRBD1 | TGTGCCAGCTCACCAGTTGGGACAGGGGCAAACACCGGGGAGCTGTTTTTT | CASSPVGTGANTGELFF
TRBJ2-5 | TRBV7-7 | NA | NA | TGTGCCAGCAGCCCGACTGGCCCCCAAGAGACCCAGTACTTC | CASSPTGPQETQYF
TRBJ2-3 | TRBV4-3 | NA | TRBD1 | TGCGCCAGCAGCCAAGATTGGACAGGGGATACAGATACGCAGTATTTT | CASSQDWTGDTDTQYF
TRBJ1-2 | TRBV28 | NA | NA | TGTGCCAGCAGCCCCCCTCAGGCGGATGGCTACACCTTC | CASSPPQADGYTF
TRBJ2-1 | TRBV5-5 | NA | NA | TGTGCCAGCAGCATCACCGGAGGCTACAATGAGCAGTTCTTC | CASSITGGYNEQFF
TRBJ1-1 | TRBV19 | NA | NA | TGTGCCTCCGGGGGGTTCACTGAAGCTTTCTTT | CASGGFTEAFF
TRBJ1-2 | TRBV19 | few | TRBD1 | TGTGCCAGTAGTATAGATCGCGGGACAGGGGCAGCTAACTATGGCTACACCTTC | CASSIDRGTGAANYGYTF
TRBJ2-5 | TRBV27 | NA | NA | TGTGCCAGCTCCCGAAAACCCACACCCGGGGAGACCCAGTACTTC | CASSRKPTPGETQYF
TRBJ1-3 | TRBV30 | NA | NA | TGTGCCTGGAGCGGGGGACACCCCTCTGGAAACACCATATATTTT | CAWSGGHPSGNTIYF
TRBJ2-3 | TRBV5-1 | NA | TRBD2 | TGCGCCAGCAAAGAAGGAGGGAGGGCAGATACGCAGTATTTT | CASKEGGRADTQYF
TRBJ2-5 | TRBV7-6 | NA | NA | TGTGCCAGCAGCTTAGAGTACCAAGAGACCCAGTACTTC | CASSLEYQETQYF
TRBJ2-2 | TRBV5-1 | NA | NA | TGCGCCAGCAGCTTGGCCGGGGCAGGCACCGGGGAGCTGTTTTTT | CASSLAGAGTGELFF
TRBJ2-7 | TRBV16 | once | TRBD1 | TGTGCCAGCAGCCTCCGGGACAGGGGGCTCCACGAGCAGTACTTC | CASSLRDRGLHEQYF
TRBJ2-1 | TRBV7-8 | NA | NA | TGTGCCAGCAGCTTAAACCGTGTATTTGGTGAGCAGTTCTTC | CASSLNRVFGEQFF
TRBJ1-3 | TRBV5-1 | NA | TRBD1 | TGCGCCAGCAGCTTGACCGGACAGGGCGAGGGAAACACCATATATTTT | CASSLTGQGEGNTIYF
TRBJ1-5 | TRBV28 | NA | TRBD1 | TGTGCCAGCAGTTCATCGACAGGGGGCTATAGTCAGCCCCAGCATTTT | CASSSSTGGYSQPQHF
TRBJ2-1 | TRBV6-1 | NA | NA | TGTGCCAGCCACCAAGACTCCTACAATGAGCAGTTCTTC | CASHQDSYNEQFF
TRBJ1-1 | TRBV30 | NA | NA | TGTGCCTGGAGTTCGACAGCGAACACTGAAGCTTTCTTT | CAWSSTANTEAFF
TRBJ1-5 | TRBV7-6 | NA | NA | TGTGCCAGCAGCCCAGCCCCAGATCAGCCCCAGCATTTT | CASSPAPDQPQHF